The 7 T cell receptor beta chains reported below all come from one sample, sequenced in a study of T-cell memory formation after mild COVID-19 (dated by TCRdb to the early 2020s). The method behind the library was 5' RACE. Sequenced using an Illumina NovaSeq 6000. In-frame beta chains were kept once TCRdb had trimmed the public reads at Q25 with fastp and called clones with MiXCR. Records with the same CDR3 protein are collapsed into one entry carrying the most frequent genes and DNA. This sample has tens of thousands of distinct CDR3 sequences in its table, and about 6.7% of those were observed once. The ten most abundant clones make up around 0.84% of the sample. Sequencing was carried out using PBMCs or a T cell subset sorted from them (not recorded which). These receptors were taken from an adult who had mild COVID-19 (a few samples of this study predate the infection). The sample titles of this study are shuffled in the database, so cell type and time point are left out.

The chain couples TRBV5-4 to TRBJ2-7; D is uncertain. The CDR3 spans 15 residues. The V gene's germline CDR1 is SGHNT and CDR2 YYREEE (reference sequence). Between the trimmed V and J ends, which lost 4 bases and 3 bases, there was a span of 17 bases. The CDR3 sequence: CASSPSVRDNYEQYF. The CDR3 nucleotides read TGTGCCAGCAGCCCGAGCGTCCGAGACAACTACGAGCAGTACTTC.

As regards this clonotype: A clone one base away is much larger, so this may be a read error. The CDR3 is CRVAGGNYGYTF. CDR3 coding DNA: TGCAGGGTTGCAGGCGGTAACTATGGCTACACCTTC. The chain carries TRBV29-1 and TRBJ1-2; D gene ambiguous. Germline CDR1 reads SQVTM; CDR2 reads ANQGSEA. The CDR3 has 12 residues.

There are a few counts of this clonotype. The chain joins TRBV6-1 to TRBJ1-1, with TRBD1 identical over 8 bases. From germline, CDR1 is MNHNS and CDR2 SASEGT. There are 14 residues in the CDR3. With 2 bases clipped from V and 6 bases from J, the junction kept 5 bases outside the gene matches. The CDR3 spells CASSESQGASEAFF. The CDR3 nucleotides are TGTGCCAGCAGTGAAAGCCAGGGGGCTTCTGAAGCTTTCTTT.

The chain has TRBV29-1 and TRBJ1-2; D ambiguous. The CDR3 is made up of 11 amino acids. Germline-derived CDR1 and CDR2 are SQVTM and ANQGSEA. The V and J ends lost 2 bases and 6 bases respectively, with 7 bases between them. The CDR3 region is CSVEIGNGYTF. CDR3 in DNA: TGCAGCGTTGAAATCGGCAATGGCTACACCTTC.

The chain carries TRBV3-2 and TRBJ2-7; the table calls TRBD1, which could not be checked here. TRBV3-2 is assigned pseudogene status. This CDR3 has 21 residues. The CDR3 protein is CASSQSPWERVSEFKDYEQYF. In DNA, the CDR3 is TGTGCCAGCAGCCAATCCCCCTGGGAGCGGGTATCGGAATTCAAAGACTACGAGCAGTACTTC.

This clonotype has a count of ten or more. The chain combines TRBV4-3 with TRBJ2-1; 12 bases fit TRBD2. J was trimmed by 7 bases and V by 3 bases; bases with no gene match: 7. Germline-derived CDR1 and CDR2 are LGHNA and YSLEER. This CDR3 comprises 16 residues. In nucleotides, the CDR3 is TGCGCCAGCAGCCAGCAACTAGCGGGAGGCTTTAATGAGCAGTTCTTC. Encoded protein: CASSQQLAGGFNEQFF.

This clonotype has at least ten counts. The chain carries TRBV11-2 and TRBJ1-1, with D maybe TRBD1 (6 bases). Per germline, CDR1 SGHAT and CDR2 FQNNGV. The CDR3 is 14 residues long. Trimming stripped 3 bases from V and 2 bases from J, with 10 bases between. For the CDR3, the DNA is TGTGCCAGCAGCTTCCAGGGGCAAAACACTGAAGCTTTCTTT. It is translated as CASSFQGQNTEAFF.